A few counts support the clone carrying this T cell receptor beta chain. Its antigen is not known. This entry comes from a study of OX40 agonist ivuxolimab in advanced cancers. Findings and limits, study-wide: Normalized T-cell clonal expansion was also low in a subset of nonresponders.

Repertoires were generated with immunoSEQ multiplex PCR, while TCRdb's copy carries only in-frame clones and drops some. The sample has roughly 70,000 clones, more than 80% seen once; the top ten hold approximately 2%. The sequencing here drew on CD4+ or CD8+ T cells sorted from blood, taken in a trial of the OX40 agonist ivuxolimab. This receptor was obtained from an adult with an advanced solid tumor such as melanoma, head and neck, liver or kidney cancer.

CDR3 sequence: CASSTDSYGYTF. The DNA of the CDR3 is TGTGCCAGCAGCACCGACAGCTATGGCTACACCTTC. The chain is built from TRBV21-1 and TRBJ1-2; the DNA was not used to check the table's D call, TRBD1. TRBV21-1 is annotated as a pseudogene. The CDR3 totals 12 residues.